One and the same sample provided the 19 T cell receptor beta chains below, sequenced in a study of CD8 T cells in ankylosing spondylitis (dated 2017 in TCRdb). Receptor libraries were prepared by 5' RACE. The data were produced on an Illumina HiSeq 2500. TCRdb reprocessed the public reads (quality trimming at Q25 with fastp, clone calling with MiXCR) and kept in-frame beta chains. Identical CDR3 proteins give one entry, which carries the most common genes and DNA. The sample data list about 150,000 distinct CDR3 sequences, and 6% to 8% of these were observed just once. Around 12% of the sample is held by the ten biggest clonotypes. Specimen: blood, either unsorted or a sorted T cell fraction (not recorded which). Receptors originate from a female donor with ankylosing spondylitis or in good health (not recorded which).

This clonotype came up many times. This rearrangement joins TRBV24-1 to TRBJ2-1; D remains ambiguous. With 8 bases removed from V and 4 bases from J, the gap between germline ends came to 8 bases. This CDR3 contains 12 residues. The germline CDR1 and CDR2 sequences are KGHDR and SFDVKD. The chain's CDR3 is CATMSGYNEQFF. In nucleotides, the CDR3 is TGTGCCACCATGTCCGGGTACAATGAGCAGTTCTTC.

This clonotype was seen repeatedly, ten times or more. The chain employs TRBV19 and TRBJ1-1, with unresolved D. Germline V gives CDR1 LNHDA, CDR2 SQIVND (reference sequence). This CDR3 is built from 15 residues. Trimming stripped 2 bases from V and 3 bases from J, with 13 bases between. The CDR3 nucleotides are TGTGCCAGTAGTATACGAGTCAGCAAGCACACTGAAGCTTTCTTT. Translating it yields CASSIRVSKHTEAFF.

This clonotype was found many times. This rearrangement joins TRBV7-3 to TRBJ2-3, with D possibly being TRBD1 (5 bases). Trimming left V 4 bases short and J 0 bases short, with 11 bases between. The CDR3 loop spans 15 amino acids. CDR1 SGHTA and CDR2 FQGTGA come from the germline V gene. CDR3 sequence (DNA): TGTGCCAGCAGCTCCCAGGGAACTAGCACAGATACGCAGTATTTT. The encoded protein is CASSSQGTSTDTQYF.

At least ten counts were recorded for this clonotype. This chain connects TRBV5-1 to TRBJ1-1; the D gene is possibly TRBD1 (6 bases). The CDR3 length is 14 residues. Trimming removed 0 bases at V and 5 bases at J, with 11 bases between. CDR1 and CDR2 (germline): SGHRS, YFSETQ. CDR3 nucleotides: TGCGCCAGCAGCTTGGAGGGGGGCGGAACTGAAGCTTTCTTT. Encoded protein: CASSLEGGGTEAFF.

This clonotype was observed at least ten times. V usage is TRBV28 and J usage is TRBJ2-5, with 8 bases aligning to TRBD2. Germline CDR1 and CDR2: MDHEN and SYDVKM. The junction had 3 bases not matched to a gene; V was cut back by 8 bases and J by 4 bases. The CDR3 runs 12 residues. In DNA form, the CDR3 reads TGTGCCAGCGAAGCGGGGGTAGAGACCCAGTACTTC. Its translation is CASEAGVETQYF. The full variable domain, in which reference TRBV28 and TRBJ2-5 provide the parts outside the CDR3, is DVKVTQSSRYLVKRTGEKVFLECVQDMDHENMFWYRQDPGLGLRLIYFSYDVKMKEKGDIPEGYSVSREKKERFSLILESASTNQTSMYLCASEAGVETQYFGPGTRLLVL.

This clonotype has more than one count but fewer than ten. J is TRBJ1-3 and V is TRBV20-1; D ambiguous. The germline V gene has CDR1 DFQATT and CDR2 SNEGSKA (reference sequence). CDR3 length: 14 residues. The V end lost 6 bases, the J end lost 2 bases, and 14 bases lay between the germline ends. In DNA form, the CDR3 reads TGCAGTGCCCGGCCCGCAAGGGCTGGAAACACCATATATTTT. Translating gives CSARPARAGNTIYF.

This clonotype was observed many times. The rearrangement links TRBV6-5 to TRBJ2-2; 9 nucleotides line up with TRBD1. V shed 0 bases and J 6 bases; nucleotides not matched to a gene: 5. Per germline, CDR1 MNHEY and CDR2 SVGAGI. CDR3 length: 16 residues. DNA for the CDR3: TGTGCCAGCAGTTACTCAGGGACAGGGAAGGCCGGGGAGCTGTTTTTT. It codes for CASSYSGTGKAGELFF.

This clonotype has at least ten counts. This sequence joins TRBV12-3 or TRBV12-4 and TRBJ2-2, with TRBD1 identical over 8 bases. The CDR3 has 15 amino acids. Unmatched junction bases numbered 9, after V lost 5 bases and J lost 7 bases. The CDR3, as DNA: TGTGCCAGCAGTCGCACAGGGGGAGAGGGCGGGGAGCTGTTTTTT. It is translated as CASSRTGGEGGELFF.

This clonotype was recorded many times. The CDR3 DNA reads as TGTGCCAGCAGTTTATGGGGCAGGGGTGACGAGCAGTACTTC. It yields the protein CASSLWGRGDEQYF. This sequence joins TRBV12-3 or TRBV12-4 and TRBJ2-7; D is possibly TRBD1 (6 bases). The CDR3 extends over 14 amino acids. V lost 2 bases to trimming and J lost 5 bases, with 13 bases between them.

In its sample, this clonotype was seen many times. The chain links TRBV3-1 to TRBJ1-3, with D unclear. CDR1 and CDR2 from the germline V gene are LGHDT and YNNKEL (reference sequence). CDR3 size: 14 residues. V shed 2 bases and J shed 4 bases, with 9 bases lying between them. The CDR3 region is CASSQPTQGNTIYF. The CDR3 nucleotides are TGTGCCAGCAGCCAACCAACCCAGGGAAACACCATATATTTT. Full variable domain (remainder filled in from reference TRBV3-1 and TRBJ1-3): DTAVSQTPKYLVTQMGNDKSIKCEQNLGHDTMYWYKQDSKKFLKIMFSYNNKELIINETVPNRFSPKSPDKAHLNLHINSLELGDSAVYFCASSQPTQGNTIYFGEGSWLTVV.

This clonotype was seen at least ten times. The chain employs TRBV20-1 and TRBJ2-1; 7 bases are shared with TRBD2. V shed 4 bases and J 4 bases; nucleotides not matched to a gene: 10. Germline V lookup: CDR1 DFQATT, CDR2 SNEGSKA (reference sequence). This CDR3 region has 15 residues. The CDR3 is CSANSFSGGYNEQFF. The CDR3 DNA reads TGCAGTGCTAATTCCTTTTCGGGGGGATACAATGAGCAGTTCTTC.

The sample holds many counts of this clonotype. This rearrangement joins TRBV5-1 to TRBJ2-3; D is perhaps TRBD2 (6 bases). Germline assignment: CDR1 SGHRS and CDR2 YFSETQ. This CDR3 comprises 14 residues. Trimming pared 5 bases from V and 2 bases from J, leaving 12 bases between. CDR3 sequence reads: CASRGGEHTDTQYF. DNA for the CDR3: TGCGCCAGCAGAGGCGGGGAGCACACAGATACGCAGTATTTT.

About this clonotype itself: A read error is possible here, since a much larger clone lies one base away. The rearrangement links TRBV5-1 to TRBJ2-5; D remains unclear. CDR3 size: 11 residues. CDR1 SGHRS and CDR2 YFSETQ come from the germline V gene. V lost 3 bases and J 3 bases, leaving 3 bases between the germline ends. As DNA, the CDR3 is TGCGCCAGCAGCTGGAAAGAGACCCAGTACTTC. Translation gives CASSWKETQYF.

V and J are TRBV4-3 and TRBJ2-2; D uncertain. CDR3 length equals 14 residues. Germline lookup yields CDR1 LGHNA and CDR2 YSLEER. V lost 5 bases and J 4 bases, leaving 11 bases between the germline ends. CDR3 coding DNA: TGCGCCAGCAGCGCACTACCGGGCACCGGGGAGCTGTTTTTT. Its translation: CASSALPGTGELFF.

The V call is TRBV7-3, the J call TRBJ1-2; D may be TRBD1 (5 bases). This CDR3 spans 13 amino acids. V dropped 5 bases and J dropped 8 bases, with 15 bases sitting between them. Germline V gene lookup returns CDR1 SGHTA and CDR2 FQGTGA. For the CDR3, the DNA is TGTGCCAGCAGCAACCCAGGGCGGGAAGGCTACACCTTC. It encodes CASSNPGREGYTF.

This clonotype was observed at least ten times. Here the CDR3 reads CASTFSRGLAGNEQFF. CDR3 sequence (DNA): TGTGCCAGCACCTTTTCGCGGGGACTAGCCGGCAATGAGCAGTTCTTC. This chain joins TRBV7-9 and TRBJ2-1; 9 bases line up with TRBD2. This CDR3 is 16 amino acids long. CDR1 is SEHNR and CDR2 is FQNEAQ in the germline V gene (reference sequence). V was clipped by 7 bases and J by 6 bases; unmatched bases: 13. The variable domain in full, with the rest retrieved from reference TRBV7-9 and TRBJ2-1, is DTGVSQNPRHKITKRGQNVTFRCDPISEHNRLYWYRQTLGQGPEFLTYFQNEAQLEKSRLLSDRFSAERPKGSFSTLEIQRTEQGDSAMYLCASTFSRGLAGNEQFFGPGTRLTVL.

This clonotype turned up a few times. The chain employs TRBV5-1 and TRBJ2-1, with TRBD2 matching 7 bases. There are 14 residues in the CDR3. Trimming cost V 3 bases and J 1 base; bases outside gene matches: 1. Germline lookup yields CDR1 SGHRS and CDR2 YFSETQ. The CDR3, as DNA: TGCGCCAGCAGCTCGGGACTATCCTACAATGAGCAGTTCTTC. It translates to CASSSGLSYNEQFF.

This clonotype was observed a handful of times. The CDR3 DNA reads TGTGCCAGCAGTGAATGGGGGCAGAAGGGAGCTTTCTTT. Translated: CASSEWGQKGAFF. The chain carries TRBV6-1 and TRBJ1-1; the D gene is possibly TRBD1 (6 bases). Trimming shortened V by 2 bases and J by 10 bases, and 14 bases separated the two germline ends. The CDR3 has 13 amino acids. Germline assignment: CDR1 MNHNS and CDR2 SASEGT.

Many counts were recorded for this clonotype. This chain uses TRBV27 with TRBJ1-5, with 7 bases identical to TRBD1. J gave up 7 bases and V 3 bases, and 6 bases lay outside the gene matches. Per germline, CDR1 MNHEY and CDR2 SMNVEV (reference sequence). The length of the CDR3 is 14 residues. The CDR3 nucleotides read TGTGCCAGCAGTTTGGGACAGCTAGGACAGCCCCAGCATTTT. Its protein is CASSLGQLGQPQHF.